This TCR beta chain was documented in a study of T cell responses to AZD1222 COVID-19 vaccine. Sequencing was performed with immunoSEQ multiplex PCR; in TCRdb, only in-frame clones are kept and a portion is missing. The data contain around 100,000 clones, about 86% of them seen just once; the ten biggest clones take up approximately 15%. CDR3 length: 14 residues. Trimming took off 2 bases at V and 7 bases at J, with 12 bases between the two ends. CDR1 and CDR2 (germline): SGHRS, YFSETQ. This receptor was taken from an adult in good health. This chain uses TRBV5-1 with TRBJ2-2; tentative D call: TRBD2 (5 bases). The sequencing here drew on peripheral blood, taken on day 0 of AZD1222 vaccination. CDR3 residues: CASSFGSSLGELFF. The CDR3 region has the DNA TGCGCCAGCAGCTTTGGTTCTAGCCTCGGGGAGCTGTTTTTT.